This T cell receptor beta chain was obtained from a study of cytomegalovirus exposure and HLA in healthy donors. Overall study findings and caveats: Across all donors, roughly uniform sequencing depth was an assumption of the presence/absence analyses. In vitro work confirmed that a few CMV-associated chains recognize CMV antigens.

Each donor was nominally healthy when sampled (though unrecorded immune exposures were likely). Primers: 60 Vbeta forward and 13 Jbeta reverse. Some clones are missing from TCRdb's copy, which holds only in-frame ones; the method was immunoSEQ multiplex PCR. This table has a few hundred thousand clones, about 93% appearing once. With respect to this clone: Antigen specificity is unknown.

The CDR3 totals 13 residues. V dropped 5 bases and J dropped 8; count of bases not matched to a gene: 5. The germline V gene encodes CDR1 MNHEY and CDR2 SMNVEV (reference sequence). The TCR was taken from a girl aged 2-10 years in good health and CMV-seronegative. V usage is TRBV27 and J usage is TRBJ2-1; 8 bases match TRBD2. Sequencing was performed on PBMCs. Here the CDR3 reads CASSPGTRDEQFF. CDR3 in DNA: TGTGCCAGCAGTCCCGGGACTAGAGATGAGCAGTTCTTC.